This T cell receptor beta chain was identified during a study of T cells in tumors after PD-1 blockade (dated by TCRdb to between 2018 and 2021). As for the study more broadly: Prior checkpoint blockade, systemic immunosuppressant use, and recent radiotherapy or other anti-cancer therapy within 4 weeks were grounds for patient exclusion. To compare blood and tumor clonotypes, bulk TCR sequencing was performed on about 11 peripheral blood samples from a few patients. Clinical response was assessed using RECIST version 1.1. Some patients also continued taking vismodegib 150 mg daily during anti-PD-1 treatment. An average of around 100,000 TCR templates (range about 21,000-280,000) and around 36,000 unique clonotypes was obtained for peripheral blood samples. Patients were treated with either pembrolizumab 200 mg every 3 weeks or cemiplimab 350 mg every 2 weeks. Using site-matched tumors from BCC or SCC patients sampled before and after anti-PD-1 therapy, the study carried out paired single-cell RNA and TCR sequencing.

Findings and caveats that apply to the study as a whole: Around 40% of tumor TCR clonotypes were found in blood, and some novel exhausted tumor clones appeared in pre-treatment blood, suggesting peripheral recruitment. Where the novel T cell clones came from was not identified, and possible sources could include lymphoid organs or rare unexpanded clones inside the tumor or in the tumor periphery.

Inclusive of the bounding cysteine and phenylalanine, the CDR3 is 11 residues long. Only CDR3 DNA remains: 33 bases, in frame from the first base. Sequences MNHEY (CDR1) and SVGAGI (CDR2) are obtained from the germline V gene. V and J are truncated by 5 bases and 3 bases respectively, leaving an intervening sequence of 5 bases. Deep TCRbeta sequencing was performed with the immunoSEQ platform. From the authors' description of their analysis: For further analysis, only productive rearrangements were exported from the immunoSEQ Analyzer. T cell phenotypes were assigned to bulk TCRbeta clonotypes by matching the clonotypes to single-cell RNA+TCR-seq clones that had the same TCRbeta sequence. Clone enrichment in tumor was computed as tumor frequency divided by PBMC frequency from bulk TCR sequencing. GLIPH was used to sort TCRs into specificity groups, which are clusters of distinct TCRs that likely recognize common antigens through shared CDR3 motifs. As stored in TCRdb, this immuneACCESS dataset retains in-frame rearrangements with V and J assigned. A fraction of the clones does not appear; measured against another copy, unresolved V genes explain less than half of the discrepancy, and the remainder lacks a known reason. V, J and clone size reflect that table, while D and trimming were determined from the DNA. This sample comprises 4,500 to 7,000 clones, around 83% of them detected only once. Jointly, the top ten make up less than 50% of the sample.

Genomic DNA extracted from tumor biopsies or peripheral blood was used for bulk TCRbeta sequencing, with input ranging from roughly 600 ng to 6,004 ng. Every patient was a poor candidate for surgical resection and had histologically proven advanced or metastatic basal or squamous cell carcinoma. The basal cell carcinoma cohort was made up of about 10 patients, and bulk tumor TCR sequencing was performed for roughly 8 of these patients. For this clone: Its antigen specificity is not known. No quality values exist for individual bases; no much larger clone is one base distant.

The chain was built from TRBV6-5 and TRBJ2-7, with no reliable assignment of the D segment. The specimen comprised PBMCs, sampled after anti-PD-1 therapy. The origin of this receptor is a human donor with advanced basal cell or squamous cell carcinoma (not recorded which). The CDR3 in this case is CASSHIYEQYF. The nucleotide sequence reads TGTGCCAGCAGTCACATCTACGAGCAGTACTTC.